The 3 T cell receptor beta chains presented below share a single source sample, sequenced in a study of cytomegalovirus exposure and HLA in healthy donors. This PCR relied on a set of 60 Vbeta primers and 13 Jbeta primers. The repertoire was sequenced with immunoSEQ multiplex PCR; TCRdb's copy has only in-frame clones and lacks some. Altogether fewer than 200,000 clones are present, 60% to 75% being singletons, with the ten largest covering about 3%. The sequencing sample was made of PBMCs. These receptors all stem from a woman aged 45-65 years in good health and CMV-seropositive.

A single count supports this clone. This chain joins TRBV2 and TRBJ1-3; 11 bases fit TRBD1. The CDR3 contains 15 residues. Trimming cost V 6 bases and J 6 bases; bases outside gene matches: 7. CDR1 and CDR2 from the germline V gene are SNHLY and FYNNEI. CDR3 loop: CASSRTGGGKNTIYF. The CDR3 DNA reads TGTGCCAGCAGCCGGACAGGGGGCGGAAAAAACACCATATATTTT.

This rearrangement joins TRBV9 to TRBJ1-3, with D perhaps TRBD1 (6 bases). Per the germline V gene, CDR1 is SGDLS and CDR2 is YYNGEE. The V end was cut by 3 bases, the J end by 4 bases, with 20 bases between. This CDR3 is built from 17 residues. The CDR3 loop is CASSAEEQGIRGNTIYF. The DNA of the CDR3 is TGTGCCAGCAGCGCGGAGGAACAGGGCATAAGGGGAAACACCATATATTTT.

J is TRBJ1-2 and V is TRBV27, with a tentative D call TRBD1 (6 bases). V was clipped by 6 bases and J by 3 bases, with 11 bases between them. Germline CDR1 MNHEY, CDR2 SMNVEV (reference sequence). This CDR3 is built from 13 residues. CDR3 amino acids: CASRWTADYGYTF. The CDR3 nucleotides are TGTGCCAGCAGATGGACAGCTGACTATGGCTACACCTTC.